This T cell receptor beta chain was sequenced in a study of T cell repertoires in cytomegalovirus infection. Study summary: In public TCR beta signatures, there were indications of both CMV infection and matching HLA type.

The sample holds many counts of this clonotype. Its antigen is unidentified. There are 15 residues in the CDR3. V trimming: 2 bases; J trimming: 2 bases; junction bases outside the gene matches: 4. Germline assignment: CDR1 SGHVS and CDR2 FNYEAQ. Findings of the study overall: Clonotype analysis showed dominance of the ex vivo response by HLA-C-restricted CMV-specific TCR beta clonotypes. Totalled public TCR beta family frequency picked out people who carried CMV plus the relevant HLA.

TCRdb redid the calling of the reads with MiXCR, one entry per CDR3 protein. The sample holds about 770,000 distinct CDR3 sequences, almost 30% seen once. This clonotype was sampled from a human donor in good health (CMV status not recorded). Some clones in this sample may be carry-over from other donors' samples. The sequenced sample was cultured CD8+ T cells from PBMCs, obtained from culture after CMV antigen stimulation. The V and J genes are TRBV7-6 and TRBJ1-1, with 8 bases that match TRBD1. CDR3 residues: CASSLSQGANTEAFF. Here the CDR3 DNA reads TGTGCCAGCAGCTTAAGCCAGGGGGCTAACACTGAAGCTTTCTTT.